This entry features one TCR beta chain sequence. Its antigen is not identified. The second PCR ran about 6 to 12 cycles with a sample-barcoded 5' primer and J-beta primers. TCRdb passed the 5' RACE reads through MiXCR, listing each CDR3 protein once. The repertoire holds over 950,000 distinct CDR3 sequences, roughly 47% seen once, with 20% to 25% in the top ten. Trimming removed 6 bases at V and 2 bases at J, with 12 bases between. The CDR3 is 14 amino acids. This entry is derived from a study of blood T cells in healthy people across ages. Study at large: Through template switching, about one barcoded beta molecule was captured per two T cells, as measured in model experiments. General observations from the study: Both higher diversity and more naive CD4+ cells marked long-lived donors when set against aged donors.

The sequenced material came from blood. The J gene is TRBJ2-3, the V gene TRBV12-3 or TRBV12-4; D possibly matches TRBD1 or TRBD2 (5 bases each). This clonotype was obtained from a woman aged 60-70 years in good health. Written as DNA, the CDR3 is TGTGCCAGCAGCATTCTAGGGACCACAGATACGCAGTATTTT. Amino acid sequence: CASSILGTTDTQYF.